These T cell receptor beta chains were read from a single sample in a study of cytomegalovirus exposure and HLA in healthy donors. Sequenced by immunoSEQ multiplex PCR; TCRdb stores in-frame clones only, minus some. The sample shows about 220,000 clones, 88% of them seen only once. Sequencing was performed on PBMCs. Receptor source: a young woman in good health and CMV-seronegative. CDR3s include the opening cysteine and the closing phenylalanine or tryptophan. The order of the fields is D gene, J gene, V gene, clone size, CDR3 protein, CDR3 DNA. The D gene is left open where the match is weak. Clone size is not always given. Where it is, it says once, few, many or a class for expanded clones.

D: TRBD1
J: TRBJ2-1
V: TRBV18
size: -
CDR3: CASSLGQGMNNEQFF
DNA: TGTGCCAGCTCACTCGGACAGGGAATGAACAATGAGCAGTTCTTC

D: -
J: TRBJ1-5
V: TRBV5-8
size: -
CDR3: CASSLEAGSGNQPQHF
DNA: TGTGCCAGCAGCTTGGAGGCAGGGTCTGGCAATCAGCCCCAGCATTTT

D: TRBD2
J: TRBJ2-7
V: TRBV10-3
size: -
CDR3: CAISKGLAGELEYEQYF
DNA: TGTGCCATCAGCAAAGGACTAGCGGGAGAATTGGAGTACGAGCAGTACTTC

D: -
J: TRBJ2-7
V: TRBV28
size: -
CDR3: CASSSGTPYEQYF
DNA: TGTGCCAGCAGTTCCGGGACACCTTACGAGCAGTACTTC

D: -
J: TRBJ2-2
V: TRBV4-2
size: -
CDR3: CASSQVRSPSGELFF
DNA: TGTGCCAGCAGCCAAGTCCGGTCACCATCCGGGGAGCTGTTTTTT

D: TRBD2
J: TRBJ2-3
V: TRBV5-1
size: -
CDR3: CASSRETSERTDTQYF
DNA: TGCGCCAGCAGCAGGGAGACTAGCGAGCGCACAGATACGCAGTATTTT

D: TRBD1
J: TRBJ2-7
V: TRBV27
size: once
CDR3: CASCTTRDRVYEQYF
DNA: TGTGCCAGCTGTACCACCCGGGACAGGGTCTACGAGCAGTACTTC

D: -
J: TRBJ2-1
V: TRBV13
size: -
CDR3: CASSLPTGNQQFF
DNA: TGTGCCAGCAGCCTACCGACCGGGAATCAGCAGTTCTTC

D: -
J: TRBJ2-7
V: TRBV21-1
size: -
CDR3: CASSKGPLDSSYEQYF
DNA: TGTGCCAGCAGCAAAGGCCCCCTTGACTCATCCTACGAGCAGTACTTC

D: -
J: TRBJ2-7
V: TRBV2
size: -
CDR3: CASSEGGTGYEQYF
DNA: TGTGCCAGCAGTGAGGGGGGGACAGGTTACGAGCAGTACTTC

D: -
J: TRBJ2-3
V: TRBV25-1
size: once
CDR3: CASSGAGDTQYF
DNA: TGTGCCAGCAGTGGAGCAGGAGATACGCAGTATTTT

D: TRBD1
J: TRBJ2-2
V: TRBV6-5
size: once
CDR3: CASRTQGAGTGELFF
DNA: TGTGCCAGCAGAACACAGGGGGCCGGCACCGGGGAGCTGTTTTTT

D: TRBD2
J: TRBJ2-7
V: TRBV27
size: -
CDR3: CASSLEGGSYEQYF
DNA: TGTGCCAGCAGTTTAGAAGGCGGGAGCTACGAGCAGTACTTC

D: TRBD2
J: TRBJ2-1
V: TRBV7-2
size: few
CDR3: CASSLVTGLAGEQFF
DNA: TGTGCCAGCAGCTTAGTCACGGGGCTAGCGGGGGAACAGTTCTTC

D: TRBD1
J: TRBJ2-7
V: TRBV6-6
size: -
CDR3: CASKMDRGYEQYF
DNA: TGTGCCAGCAAAATGGACAGGGGATACGAGCAGTACTTC

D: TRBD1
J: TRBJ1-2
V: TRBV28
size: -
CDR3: CASSTGTGLIAEGYTF
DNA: TGTGCCAGCAGTACCGGGACAGGTCTTATCGCGGAAGGCTACACCTTC

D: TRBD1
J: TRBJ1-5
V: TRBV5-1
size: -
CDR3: CASSPGTGSWSGNQPQHF
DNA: TGCGCCAGCAGTCCCGGGACAGGGAGTTGGTCGGGCAATCAGCCCCAGCATTTT

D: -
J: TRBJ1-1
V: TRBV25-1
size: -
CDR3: CASSESGSVGGFF
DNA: TGTGCCAGCAGTGAATCTGGGTCGGTAGGAGGTTTCTTT

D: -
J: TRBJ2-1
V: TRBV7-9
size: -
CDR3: CAIVGGSSYNEQFF
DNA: TGTGCTATCGTCGGCGGAAGCTCCTACAATGAGCAGTTCTTC